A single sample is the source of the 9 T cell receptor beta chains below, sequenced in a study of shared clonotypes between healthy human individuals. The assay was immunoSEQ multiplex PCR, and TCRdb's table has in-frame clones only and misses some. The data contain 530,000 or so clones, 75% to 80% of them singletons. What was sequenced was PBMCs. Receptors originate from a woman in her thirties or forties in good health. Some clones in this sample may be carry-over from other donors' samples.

CDR3 sequence: CASSDERSVKNEQFF. CDR3 sequence (DNA): TGTGCCAGCAGTGACGAGCGGAGCGTGAAGAATGAGCAGTTCTTC. The chain links TRBV2 to TRBJ2-1, with D perhaps matching TRBD2 (5 bases). The CDR3 consists of 15 residues. From germline, CDR1 is SNHLY and CDR2 FYNNEI. V was clipped by 3 bases and J by 7 bases, with 16 bases between them.

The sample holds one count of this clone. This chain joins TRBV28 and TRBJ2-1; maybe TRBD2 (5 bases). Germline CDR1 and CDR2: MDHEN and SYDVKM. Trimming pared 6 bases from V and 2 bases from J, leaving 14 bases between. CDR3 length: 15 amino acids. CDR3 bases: TGTGCCAGCAGCCCCGTGGACTTAGCCTACAATGAGCAGTTCTTC. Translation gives CASSPVDLAYNEQFF. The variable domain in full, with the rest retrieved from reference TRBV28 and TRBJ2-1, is DVKVTQSSRYLVKRTGEKVFLECVQDMDHENMFWYRQDPGLGLRLIYFSYDVKMKEKGDIPEGYSVSREKKERFSLILESASTNQTSMYLCASSPVDLAYNEQFFGPGTRLTVL.

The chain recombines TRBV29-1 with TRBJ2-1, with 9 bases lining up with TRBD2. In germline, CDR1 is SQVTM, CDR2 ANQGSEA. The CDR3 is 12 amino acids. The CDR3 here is CRASGNYNEQFF. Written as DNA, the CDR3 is TGCAGAGCTAGCGGGAACTACAATGAGCAGTTCTTC.

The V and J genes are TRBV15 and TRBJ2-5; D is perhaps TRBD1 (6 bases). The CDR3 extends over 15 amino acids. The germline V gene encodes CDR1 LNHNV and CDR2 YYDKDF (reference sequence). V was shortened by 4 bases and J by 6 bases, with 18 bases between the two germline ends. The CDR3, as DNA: TGTGCCACCAGCAAAGAGACGACAGGTGGAAAGACCCAGTACTTC. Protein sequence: CATSKETTGGKTQYF.

CDR3 amino acids: CASSTPGLADYEQYF. CDR3 nucleotides: TGTGCCAGCAGCACACCGGGACTAGCGGACTACGAGCAGTACTTC. The chain is built from TRBV5-5 and TRBJ2-7; 11 positions match TRBD2. CDR1 SGHKS and CDR2 YYEKEE come from the germline V gene (reference sequence). V lost 4 bases to trimming and J lost 3 bases; unmatched junction nucleotides: 6. The CDR3 has 15 amino acids.

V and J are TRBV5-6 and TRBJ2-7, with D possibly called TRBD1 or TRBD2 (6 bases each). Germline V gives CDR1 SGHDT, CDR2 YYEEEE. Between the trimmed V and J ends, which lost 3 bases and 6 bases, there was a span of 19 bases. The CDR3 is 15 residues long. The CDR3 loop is CASSYGPLQGGEQYF. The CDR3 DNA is TGTGCCAGCAGCTACGGCCCCTTACAGGGAGGCGAGCAGTACTTC.

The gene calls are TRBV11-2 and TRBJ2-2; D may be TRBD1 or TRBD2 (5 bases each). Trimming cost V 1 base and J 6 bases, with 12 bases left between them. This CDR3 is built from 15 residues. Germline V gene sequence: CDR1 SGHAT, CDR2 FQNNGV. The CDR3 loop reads CASSLVSGTAGELFF. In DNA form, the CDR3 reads TGTGCCAGCAGCTTAGTTTCAGGGACGGCCGGGGAGCTGTTTTTT.

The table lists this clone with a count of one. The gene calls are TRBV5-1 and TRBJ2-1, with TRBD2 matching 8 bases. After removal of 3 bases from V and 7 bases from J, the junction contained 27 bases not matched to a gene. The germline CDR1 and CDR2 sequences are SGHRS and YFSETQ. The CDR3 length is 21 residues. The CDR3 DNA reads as TGCGCCAGCAGCTGGGGGGTTCGAGCGGGAGTGATGAGGGTGACGCCAAATGAGCAGTTCTTC. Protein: CASSWGVRAGVMRVTPNEQFF.

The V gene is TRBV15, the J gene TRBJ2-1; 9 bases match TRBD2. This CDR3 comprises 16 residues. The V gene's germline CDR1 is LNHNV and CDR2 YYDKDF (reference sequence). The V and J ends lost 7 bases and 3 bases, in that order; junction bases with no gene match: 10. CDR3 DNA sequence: TGTGCCACCACGGCGGGAGGGCCCGGTTTCTACAATGAGCAGTTCTTC. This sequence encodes CATTAGGPGFYNEQFF.